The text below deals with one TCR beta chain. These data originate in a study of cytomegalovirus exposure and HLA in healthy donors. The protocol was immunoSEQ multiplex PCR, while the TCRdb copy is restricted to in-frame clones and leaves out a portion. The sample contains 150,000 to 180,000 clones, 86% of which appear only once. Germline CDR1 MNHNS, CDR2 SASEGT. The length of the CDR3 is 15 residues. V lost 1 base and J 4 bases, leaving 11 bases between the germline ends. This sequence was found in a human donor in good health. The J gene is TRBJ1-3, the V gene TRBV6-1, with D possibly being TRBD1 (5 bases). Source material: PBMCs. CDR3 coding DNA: TGTGCCAGCAGTGAAGTCTCTGGGGCCGGAAACACCATATATTTT. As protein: CASSEVSGAGNTIYF.